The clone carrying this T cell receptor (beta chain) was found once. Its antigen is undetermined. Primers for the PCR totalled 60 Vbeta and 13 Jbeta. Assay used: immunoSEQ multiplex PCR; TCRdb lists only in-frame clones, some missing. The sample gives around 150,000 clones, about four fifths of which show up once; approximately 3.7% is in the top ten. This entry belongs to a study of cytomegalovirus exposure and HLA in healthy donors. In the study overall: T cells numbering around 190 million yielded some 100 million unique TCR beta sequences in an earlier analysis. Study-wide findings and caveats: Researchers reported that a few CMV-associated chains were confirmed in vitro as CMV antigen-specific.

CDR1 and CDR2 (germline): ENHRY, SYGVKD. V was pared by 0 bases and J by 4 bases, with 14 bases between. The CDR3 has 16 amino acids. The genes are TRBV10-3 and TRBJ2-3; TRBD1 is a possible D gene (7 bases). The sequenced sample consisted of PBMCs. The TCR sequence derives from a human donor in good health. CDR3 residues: CAISESTGRWADTQYF. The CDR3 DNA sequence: TGTGCCATCAGTGAGTCGACAGGGAGGTGGGCAGATACGCAGTATTTT.